This T cell receptor (beta chain) comes out of a study of T cells after posttransplantation cyclophosphamide. Sequenced by immunoSEQ multiplex PCR; TCRdb stores in-frame clones only, minus some. The sample offers about 36,000 clones and no singletons, the top ten holding 1.2%. This clone has just a few counts. This related bone marrow graft donor gave peripheral blood on the day of marrow donation. Looked up from germline, CDR1 is SNHLY and CDR2 is FYNNEI. J was trimmed by 1 base and V by 4 bases; bases with no gene match: 2. CDR3 length: 15 amino acids. The receptor's source is a girl between 10 and 17 years old in good health, CMV-negative, and a related stem cell transplant donor. The specimen sequenced was PBMCs. The J gene is TRBJ2-7, the V gene TRBV2, with 12 bases fitting TRBD2. CDR3 DNA sequence: TGTGCCAGCAGTGCGGGGACTAGCGGGTCCTACGAGCAGTACTTC. This gives the protein CASSAGTSGSYEQYF. The whole variable domain, filled in from reference TRBV2 and TRBJ2-7, reads EPEVTQTPSHQVTQMGQEVILRCVPISNHLYFYWYRQILGQKVEFLVSFYNNEISEKSEIFDDQFSVERPDGSNFTLKIRSTKLEDSAMYFCASSAGTSGSYEQYFGPGTRLTVT.